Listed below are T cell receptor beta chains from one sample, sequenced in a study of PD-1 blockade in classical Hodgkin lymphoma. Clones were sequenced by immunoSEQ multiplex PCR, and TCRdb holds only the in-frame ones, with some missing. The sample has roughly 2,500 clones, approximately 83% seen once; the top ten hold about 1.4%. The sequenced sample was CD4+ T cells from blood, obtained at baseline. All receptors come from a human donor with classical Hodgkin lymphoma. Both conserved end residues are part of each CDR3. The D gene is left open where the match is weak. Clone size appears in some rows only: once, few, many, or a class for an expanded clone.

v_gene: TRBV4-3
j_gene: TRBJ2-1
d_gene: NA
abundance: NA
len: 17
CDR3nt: TGCGCCAGCAGCCAAGTTACCAGGAGGGATTTGATTGATGAGCAGTTCTTC
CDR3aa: CASSQVTRRDLIDEQFF

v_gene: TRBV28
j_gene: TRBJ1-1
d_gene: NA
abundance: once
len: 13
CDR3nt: TGTGCCAGCAGTTTCCTCACCCCCCCTGAAGCTTTCTTT
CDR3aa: CASSFLTPPEAFF

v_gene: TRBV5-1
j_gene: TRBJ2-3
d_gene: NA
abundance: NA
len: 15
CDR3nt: TGCGCCAGCAGTCGGGGGCGGGAGCGGGGAGATACGCAGTATTTT
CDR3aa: CASSRGRERGDTQYF

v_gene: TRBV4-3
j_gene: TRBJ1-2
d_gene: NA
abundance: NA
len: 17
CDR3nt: TGCGCCAGCAGCCAAGAATTGGGATCCTTACAGTACTATGGCTACACCTTC
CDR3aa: CASSQELGSLQYYGYTF

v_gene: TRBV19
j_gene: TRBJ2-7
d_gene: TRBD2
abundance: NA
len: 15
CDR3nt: TGTGCCAGTAGTAGGGGACTAGCGACAACGCGGGAGCAGTACTTC
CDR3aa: CASSRGLATTREQYF

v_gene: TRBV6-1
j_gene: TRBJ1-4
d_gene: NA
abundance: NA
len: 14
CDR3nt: TGTGCCAGCGGACGGGACCGTCTTGTTGAAAAACTGTTTTTT
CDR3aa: CASGRDRLVEKLFF

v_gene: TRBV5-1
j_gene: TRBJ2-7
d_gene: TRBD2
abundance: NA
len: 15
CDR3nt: TGCGCCAGCAGCTTGAGACTAGCGGGAGCCTACGAGCAGTACTTC
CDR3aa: CASSLRLAGAYEQYF

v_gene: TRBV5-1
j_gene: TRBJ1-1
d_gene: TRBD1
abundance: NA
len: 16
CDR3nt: TGCGCCAGCAGCGATCTGACAGGGGCCGGGGGCACTGAAGCTTTCTTT
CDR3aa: CASSDLTGAGGTEAFF

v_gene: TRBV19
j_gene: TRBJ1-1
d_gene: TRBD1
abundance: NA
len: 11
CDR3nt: TGTGCCACGAGGACAGGGGTTGAAGCTTTCTTT
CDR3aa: CATRTGVEAFF

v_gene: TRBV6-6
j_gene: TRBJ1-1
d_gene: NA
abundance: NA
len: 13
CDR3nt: TGTGCCAGCAGCCGACAGAGGGACACTGAAGCTTTCTTT
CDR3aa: CASSRQRDTEAFF

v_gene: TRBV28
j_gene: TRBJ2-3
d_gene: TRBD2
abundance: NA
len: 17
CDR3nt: TGTGCCAGCAGTTTCGGGGCAACTAGCGGGAGTCGAGATACGCAGTATTTT
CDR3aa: CASSFGATSGSRDTQYF

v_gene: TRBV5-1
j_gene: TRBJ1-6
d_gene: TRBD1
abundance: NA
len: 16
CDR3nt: TGCGCCAGCAGCTCGGGACAGGGGATCGGTAATTCACCCCTCCACTTT
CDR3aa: CASSSGQGIGNSPLHF

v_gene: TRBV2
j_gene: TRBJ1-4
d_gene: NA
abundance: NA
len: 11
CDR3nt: TGTGCCAGCAGTGGGGATGAAAAACTGTTTTTT
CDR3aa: CASSGDEKLFF

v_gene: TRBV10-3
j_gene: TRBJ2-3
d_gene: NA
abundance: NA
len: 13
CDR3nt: TGTGCCATCTCGAGGGGGGTCGGAGATACGCAGTATTTT
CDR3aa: CAISRGVGDTQYF

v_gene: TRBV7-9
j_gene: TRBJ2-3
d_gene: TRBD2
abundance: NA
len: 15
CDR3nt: TGTGCCAGCACACTAGCGGGGGGGAGAACAGATACGCAGTATTTT
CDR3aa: CASTLAGGRTDTQYF

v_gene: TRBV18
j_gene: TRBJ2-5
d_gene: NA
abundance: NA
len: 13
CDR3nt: TGTGCCAGCTCACCTGGGGGGACGGAGACCCAGTACTTC
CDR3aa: CASSPGGTETQYF

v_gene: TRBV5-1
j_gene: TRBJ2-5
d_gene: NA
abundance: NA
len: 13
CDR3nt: TGCGCCAGCAGTTTGGACCCCCAAGAGACCCAGTACTTC
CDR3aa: CASSLDPQETQYF

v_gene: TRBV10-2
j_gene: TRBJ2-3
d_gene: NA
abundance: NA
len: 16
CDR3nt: TGCGCCAGCAGTTATCCGGGACTGAATCCCACAGATACGCAGTATTTT
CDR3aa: CASSYPGLNPTDTQYF

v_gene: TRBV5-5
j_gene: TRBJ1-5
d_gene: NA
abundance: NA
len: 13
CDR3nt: TGTGCCAGCAGCTTGCACAGGGATCAGCCCCAGCATTTT
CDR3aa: CASSLHRDQPQHF

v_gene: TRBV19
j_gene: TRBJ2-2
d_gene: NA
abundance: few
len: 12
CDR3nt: TGTGCCAGTAGTCTATACACCGGGGAGCTGTTTTTT
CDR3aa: CASSLYTGELFF

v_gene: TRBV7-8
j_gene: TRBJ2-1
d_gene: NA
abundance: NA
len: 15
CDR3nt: TGTGCCAGCAGCTTAAGGTCTCGCTCCTACAATGAGCAGTTCTTC
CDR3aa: CASSLRSRSYNEQFF

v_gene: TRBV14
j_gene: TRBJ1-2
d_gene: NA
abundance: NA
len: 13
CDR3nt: TGTGCCAGCAGCCTGAGGAGTCACTATGGCTACACCTTC
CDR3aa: CASSLRSHYGYTF

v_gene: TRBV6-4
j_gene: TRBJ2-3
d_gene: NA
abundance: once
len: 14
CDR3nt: TGTGCCAGCAGTGACCCTTGGAGGGGGGATACGCAGTATTTT
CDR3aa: CASSDPWRGDTQYF

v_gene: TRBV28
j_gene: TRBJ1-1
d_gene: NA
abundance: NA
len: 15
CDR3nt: TGTGCCAGCAGTTTAGGGGGCCGAATGAACACTGAAGCTTTCTTT
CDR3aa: CASSLGGRMNTEAFF

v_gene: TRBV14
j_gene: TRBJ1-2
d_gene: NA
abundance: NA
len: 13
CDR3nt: TGTGCCAGCAGCCATCACATGGACTATGGCTACACCTTC
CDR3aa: CASSHHMDYGYTF

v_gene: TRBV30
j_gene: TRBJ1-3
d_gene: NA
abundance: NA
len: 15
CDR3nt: TGTGCCTGGAGTGTAGGGATCAGCTCTGGAAACACCATATATTTT
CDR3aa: CAWSVGISSGNTIYF

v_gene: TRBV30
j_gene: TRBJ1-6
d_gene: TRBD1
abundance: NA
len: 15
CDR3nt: TGTGCCTGGAGTGTCCACAACAGGGGTAATTCACCCCTCCACTTT
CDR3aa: CAWSVHNRGNSPLHF

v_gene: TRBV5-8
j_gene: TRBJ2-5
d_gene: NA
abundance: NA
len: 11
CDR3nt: TGTGCCAGCAGCTTGACAGAGACCCAGTACTTC
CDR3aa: CASSLTETQYF

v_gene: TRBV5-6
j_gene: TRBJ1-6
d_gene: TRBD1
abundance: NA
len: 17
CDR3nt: TGTGCCAGCAGCTGGGGGCCTCGGGGACAGAATAATTCACCCCTCCACTTT
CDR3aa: CASSWGPRGQNNSPLHF

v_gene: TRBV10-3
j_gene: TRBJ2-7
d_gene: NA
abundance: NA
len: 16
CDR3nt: TGTGCCATCAGTGAGTCGAGATGGGACACCTCCTACGAGCAGTACTTC
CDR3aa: CAISESRWDTSYEQYF

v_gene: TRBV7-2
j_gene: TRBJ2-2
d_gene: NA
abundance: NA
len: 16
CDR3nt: TGTGCCAGCAGATTGCTGGGGGGAGAGGTCACCGGGGAGCTGTTTTTT
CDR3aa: CASRLLGGEVTGELFF

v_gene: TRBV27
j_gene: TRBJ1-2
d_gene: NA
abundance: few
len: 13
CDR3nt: TGTGCCAGCAGTTTCGCAGGGACAAGGGGCTACACCTTC
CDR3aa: CASSFAGTRGYTF

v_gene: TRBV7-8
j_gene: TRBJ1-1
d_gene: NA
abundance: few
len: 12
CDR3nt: TGTGCCAGCAGCTTAGGGGCAGTTGAAGCTTTCTTT
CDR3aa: CASSLGAVEAFF

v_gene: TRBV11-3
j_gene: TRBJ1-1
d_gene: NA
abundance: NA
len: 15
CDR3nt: TGTGCCAGCAGCTTAGATACGCAGCGGGACACTGAAGCTTTCTTT
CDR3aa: CASSLDTQRDTEAFF

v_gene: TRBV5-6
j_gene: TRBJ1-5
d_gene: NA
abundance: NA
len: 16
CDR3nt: TGTGCCAGCAGCTTGGCACCTGGAGGGGGCAATCAGCCCCAGCATTTT
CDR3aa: CASSLAPGGGNQPQHF

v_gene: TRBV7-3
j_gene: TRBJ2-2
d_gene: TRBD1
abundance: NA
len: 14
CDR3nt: TGTGCCAGCACGAGGACAGGGGGCACCGGGGAGCTGTTTTTT
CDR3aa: CASTRTGGTGELFF

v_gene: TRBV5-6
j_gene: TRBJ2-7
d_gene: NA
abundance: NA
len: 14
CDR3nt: TGTGCCAGCAGCTTGGACTTCCCCCCCTACGAGCAGTACTTC
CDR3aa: CASSLDFPPYEQYF

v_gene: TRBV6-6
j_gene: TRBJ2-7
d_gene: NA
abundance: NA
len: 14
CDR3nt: TGTGCCAGCAGTTCCCTAGGGGCTCTGTACGAGCAGTACTTC
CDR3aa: CASSSLGALYEQYF

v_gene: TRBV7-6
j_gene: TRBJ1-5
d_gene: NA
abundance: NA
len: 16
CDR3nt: TGTGCCAGCAGCTTAGGAACCTCAGGGACAAATCAGCCCCAGCATTTT
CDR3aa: CASSLGTSGTNQPQHF

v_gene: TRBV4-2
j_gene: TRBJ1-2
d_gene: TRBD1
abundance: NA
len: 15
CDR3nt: TGTGCCAGCAGCCCGGGGACAGCTTATAGCTATGGCTACACCTTC
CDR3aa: CASSPGTAYSYGYTF

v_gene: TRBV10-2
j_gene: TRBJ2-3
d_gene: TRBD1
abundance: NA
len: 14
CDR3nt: TGCGCCAGCAGTGAGTCGGGACAGGGTCGTACGCAGTATTTT
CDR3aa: CASSESGQGRTQYF

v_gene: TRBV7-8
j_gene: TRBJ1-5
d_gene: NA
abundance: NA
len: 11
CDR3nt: TGTGCCAGCAGCTCTGGACCATTTCAGCATTTT
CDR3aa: CASSSGPFQHF

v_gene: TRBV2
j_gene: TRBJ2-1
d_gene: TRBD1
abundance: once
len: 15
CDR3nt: TGTGCCAGCAGGGACCGGGACAGGGGGCGAAATGAGCAGTTCTTC
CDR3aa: CASRDRDRGRNEQFF

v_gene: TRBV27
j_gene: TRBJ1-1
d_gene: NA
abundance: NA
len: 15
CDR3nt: TGTGCCAGCAGTTCTTGGGACCAGAAGGACACTGAAGCTTTCTTT
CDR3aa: CASSSWDQKDTEAFF

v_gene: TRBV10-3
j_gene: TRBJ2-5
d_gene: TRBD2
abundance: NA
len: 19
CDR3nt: TGTGCCATCAGTGAGGCCTTAATAGGACTAGCGGGGGCGGGAGAGACCCAGTACTTC
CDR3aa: CAISEALIGLAGAGETQYF

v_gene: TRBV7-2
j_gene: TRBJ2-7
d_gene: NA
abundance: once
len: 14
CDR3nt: TGTGCCAGCAGACCCAGAGGGGGGAGTGTCGAGCAGTACTTC
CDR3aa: CASRPRGGSVEQYF

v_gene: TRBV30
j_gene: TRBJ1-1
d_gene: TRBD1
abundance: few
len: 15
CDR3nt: TGTGCCTCCGACTTTCCGGGACAGGGAAGAACTGAAGCTTTCTTT
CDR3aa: CASDFPGQGRTEAFF

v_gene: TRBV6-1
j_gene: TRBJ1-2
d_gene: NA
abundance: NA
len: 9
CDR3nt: TGTGCCAGCAGTGATGGCTACACCTTC
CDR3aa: CASSDGYTF

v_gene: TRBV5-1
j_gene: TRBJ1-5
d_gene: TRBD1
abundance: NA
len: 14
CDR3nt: TGCGCCAGCAGCTGGGGACAGGGGAATCAGCCCCAGCATTTT
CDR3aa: CASSWGQGNQPQHF

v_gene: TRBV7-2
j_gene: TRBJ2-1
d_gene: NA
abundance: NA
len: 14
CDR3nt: TGTGCCAGCAGCTTAGCTGGGACACGCAATGAGCAGTTCTTC
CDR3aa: CASSLAGTRNEQFF

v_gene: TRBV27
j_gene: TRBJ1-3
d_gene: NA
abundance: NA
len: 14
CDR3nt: TGTGCCAGCAGGTCGTTGGGTGGTGGAAACACCATATATTTT
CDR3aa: CASRSLGGGNTIYF

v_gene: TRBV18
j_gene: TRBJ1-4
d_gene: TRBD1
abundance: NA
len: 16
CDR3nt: TGTGCCAGCTCACGCACGACAGGGGCTGGGGGAGAAAAACTGTTTTTT
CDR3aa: CASSRTTGAGGEKLFF